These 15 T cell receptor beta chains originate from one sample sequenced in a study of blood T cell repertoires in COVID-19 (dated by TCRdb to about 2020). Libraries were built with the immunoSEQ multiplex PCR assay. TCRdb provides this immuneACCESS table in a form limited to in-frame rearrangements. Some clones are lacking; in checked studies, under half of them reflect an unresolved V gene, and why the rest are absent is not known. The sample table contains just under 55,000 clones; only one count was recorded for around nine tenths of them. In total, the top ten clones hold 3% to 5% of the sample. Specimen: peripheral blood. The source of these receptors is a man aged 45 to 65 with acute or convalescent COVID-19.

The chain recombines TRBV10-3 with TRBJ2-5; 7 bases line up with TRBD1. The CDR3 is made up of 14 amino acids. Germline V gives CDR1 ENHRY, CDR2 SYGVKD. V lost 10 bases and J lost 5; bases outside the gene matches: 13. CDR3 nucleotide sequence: TGTGCCACAAATCCGGGACAGTGGGGGGAGACCCAGTACTTC. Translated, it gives CATNPGQWGETQYF.

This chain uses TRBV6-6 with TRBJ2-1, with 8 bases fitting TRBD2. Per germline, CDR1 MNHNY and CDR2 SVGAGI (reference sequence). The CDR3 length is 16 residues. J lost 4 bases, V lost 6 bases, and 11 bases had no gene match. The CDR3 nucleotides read TGTGCCAGCAGCACCACCGGGGGGGGGTCTTACAATGAGCAGTTCTTC. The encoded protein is CASSTTGGGSYNEQFF.

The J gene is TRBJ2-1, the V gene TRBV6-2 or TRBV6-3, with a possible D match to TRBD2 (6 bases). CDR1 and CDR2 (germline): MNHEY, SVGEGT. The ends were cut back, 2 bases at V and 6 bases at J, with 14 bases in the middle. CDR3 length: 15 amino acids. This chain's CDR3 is CASSYGPSAVNEQFF. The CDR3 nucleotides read TGTGCCAGCAGTTACGGGCCTAGCGCGGTCAATGAGCAGTTCTTC.

Here the CDR3 DNA reads TGTGCCTGGGGATTGGACACCCATGGCTACACCTTC. Translation gives CAWGLDTHGYTF. The chain employs TRBV30 and TRBJ1-2, with D possibly being TRBD1 (5 bases). This CDR3 region has 12 residues. V was shortened by 5 bases and J by 6 bases, with 13 bases between the two germline ends. The V gene's germline CDR1 is GTSNPN and CDR2 SVGIG (reference sequence).

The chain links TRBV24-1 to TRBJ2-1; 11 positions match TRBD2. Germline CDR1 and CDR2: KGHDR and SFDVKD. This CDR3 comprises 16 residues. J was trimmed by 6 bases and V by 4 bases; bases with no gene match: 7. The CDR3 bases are TGTGCCACCAGTGAAGCCGGGACTAGCGGTTCCAATGAGCAGTTCTTC. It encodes CATSEAGTSGSNEQFF.

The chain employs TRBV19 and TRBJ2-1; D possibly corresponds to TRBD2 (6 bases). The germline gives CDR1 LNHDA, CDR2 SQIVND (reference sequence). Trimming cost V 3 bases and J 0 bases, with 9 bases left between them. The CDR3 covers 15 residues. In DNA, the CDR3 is TGTGCCAGTAGTATCGGCGGGACCTCCTACAATGAGCAGTTCTTC. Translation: CASSIGGTSYNEQFF.

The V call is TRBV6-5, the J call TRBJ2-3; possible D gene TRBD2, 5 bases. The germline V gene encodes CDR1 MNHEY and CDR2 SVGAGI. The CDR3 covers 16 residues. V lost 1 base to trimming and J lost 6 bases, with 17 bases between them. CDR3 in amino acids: CASSYLSRRSGDTQYF. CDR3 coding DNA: TGTGCCAGCAGTTACTTATCGAGACGTTCGGGGGATACGCAGTATTTT.

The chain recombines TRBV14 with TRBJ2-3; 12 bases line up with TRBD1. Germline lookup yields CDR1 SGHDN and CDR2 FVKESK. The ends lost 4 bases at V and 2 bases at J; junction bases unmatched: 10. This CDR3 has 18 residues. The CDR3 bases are TGTGCCAGCAGCCGAAGGGACAGGGGGCTGCGGTACACAGATACGCAGTATTTT. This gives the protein CASSRRDRGLRYTDTQYF.

The CDR3 reads CASSNLQGDQPQHF. CDR3 nucleotide sequence: TGTGCCAGCAGCAATCTTCAGGGGGATCAGCCCCAGCATTTT. J is TRBJ1-5 and V is TRBV9; 7 positions agree with TRBD1. This CDR3 spans 14 amino acids. V shed 4 bases and J 5 bases; nucleotides not matched to a gene: 6. Germline assignment: CDR1 SGDLS and CDR2 YYNGEE.

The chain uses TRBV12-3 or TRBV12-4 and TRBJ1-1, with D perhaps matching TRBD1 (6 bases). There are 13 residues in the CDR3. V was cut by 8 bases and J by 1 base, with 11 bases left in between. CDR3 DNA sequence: TGTGCCAGCGGGAGGGGGAAGAACACTGAAGCTTTCTTT. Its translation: CASGRGKNTEAFF.

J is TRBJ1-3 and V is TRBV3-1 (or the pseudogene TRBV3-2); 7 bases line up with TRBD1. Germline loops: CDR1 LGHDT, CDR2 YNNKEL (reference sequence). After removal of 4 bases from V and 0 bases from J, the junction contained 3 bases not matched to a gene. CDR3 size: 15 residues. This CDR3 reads CASSPGTVSGNTIYF. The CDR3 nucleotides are TGTGCCAGCAGCCCGGGGACAGTCTCTGGAAACACCATATATTTT.

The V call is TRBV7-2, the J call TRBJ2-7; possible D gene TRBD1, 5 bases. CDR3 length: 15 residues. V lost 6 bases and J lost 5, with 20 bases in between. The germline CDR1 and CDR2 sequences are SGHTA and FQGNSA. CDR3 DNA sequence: TGTGCCAGCAGTCGCAGGGCAGGGAATGACAACGAGCAGTACTTC. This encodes CASSRRAGNDNEQYF.

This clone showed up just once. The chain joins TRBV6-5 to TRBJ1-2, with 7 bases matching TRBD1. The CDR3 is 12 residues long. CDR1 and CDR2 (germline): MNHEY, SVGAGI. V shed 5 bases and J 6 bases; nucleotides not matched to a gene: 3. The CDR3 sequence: CASSPQGDGYTF. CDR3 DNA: TGTGCCAGCAGTCCTCAGGGGGATGGCTACACCTTC.

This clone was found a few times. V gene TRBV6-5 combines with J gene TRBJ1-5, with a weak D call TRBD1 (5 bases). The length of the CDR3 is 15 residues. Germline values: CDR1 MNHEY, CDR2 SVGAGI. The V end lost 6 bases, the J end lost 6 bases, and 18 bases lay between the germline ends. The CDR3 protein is CASSDPGVGGQPQHF. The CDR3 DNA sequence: TGTGCCAGCAGCGACCCGGGAGTCGGGGGTCAGCCCCAGCATTTT.

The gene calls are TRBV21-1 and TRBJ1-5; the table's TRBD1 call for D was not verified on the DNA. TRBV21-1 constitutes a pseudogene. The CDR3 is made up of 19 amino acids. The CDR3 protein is CASSKFNRDRRYSNQPQHF. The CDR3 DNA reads TGTGCCAGCAGCAAATTCAACCGGGACAGGCGTTATAGCAATCAGCCCCAGCATTTT.